Each of the 30 T cell receptor beta chains below was sequenced from the same sample in a study of PD-L1 blockade in urothelial cancer. Assay: immunoSEQ multiplex PCR; the TCRdb copy retains only in-frame clones and omits some. The sample holds 70,000 to 90,000 clones, over 65% seen once. Time point denoted: pretreatment peripheral blood. This sample comprised PBMCs, obtained around atezolizumab (anti-PD-L1) treatment. Receptors originate from a man in his fifties or sixties with urothelial cancer.

The rearrangement joins TRBV7-8 to TRBJ1-3; D is unresolved. The V gene's germline CDR1 is SGHVS and CDR2 FQNEAQ. With 5 bases removed from V and 9 bases from J, the gap between germline ends came to 11 bases. The CDR3 totals 12 residues. The CDR3 sequence is CASSPGVATIYF. CDR3 DNA: TGTGCCAGCAGCCCGGGAGTGGCCACCATATATTTT.

A few counts support this clone. The rearrangement links TRBV19 to TRBJ2-1, with TRBD1 identical over 8 bases. CDR1 LNHDA and CDR2 SQIVND come from the germline V gene (reference sequence). This CDR3 has 18 residues. V was pared by 2 bases and J by 5 bases, with 14 bases of the junction left unmatched. The CDR3 nucleotides read TGTGCCAGTAGTATAAGGGGGTACTCCGGGACAGGACACAATGAGCAGTTCTTC. The encoded protein is CASSIRGYSGTGHNEQFF.

This clone was seen a single time. The V and J genes are TRBV5-6 and TRBJ2-5, with TRBD1 matching 9 bases. The CDR3 has 16 amino acids. CDR1 SGHDT and CDR2 YYEEEE come from the germline V gene. Trimming took 0 bases from V and 5 from J; bases not matched to a gene: 8. The CDR3 nucleotides are TGTGCCAGCAGCTTGGTGAACAGGGGGCGTTTTGAGACCCAGTACTTC. Translating it yields CASSLVNRGRFETQYF.

V usage is TRBV5-1 and J usage is TRBJ1-2; 10 bases are shared with TRBD1. Germline V CDR1 and CDR2: SGHRS, YFSETQ. The CDR3 sequence is 18 residues long. With 1 base clipped from V and 1 base from J, the junction kept 10 bases outside the gene matches. In nucleotides, the CDR3 is TGCGCCAGCAGCTTGTCCCCAAACGGACAGGGGGTTAACTATGGCTACACCTTC. It translates to CASSLSPNGQGVNYGYTF. The whole variable domain, remainder taken from reference TRBV5-1 and TRBJ1-2, is KAGVTQTPRYLIKTRGQQVTLSCSPISGHRSVSWYQQTPGQGLQFLFEYFSETQRNKGNFPGRFSGRQFSNSRSEMNVSTLELGDSALYLCASSLSPNGQGVNYGYTFGSGTRLTVV.

J is TRBJ2-7 and V is TRBV5-1, with D perhaps matching TRBD1 (6 bases). Trimming took off 5 bases at V and 4 bases at J, with 19 bases between the two ends. This CDR3 spans 15 amino acids. CDR1 and CDR2 from the germline V gene are SGHRS and YFSETQ. Here the CDR3 reads CASRGPGQVIYEQYF. In DNA, the CDR3 is TGCGCCAGCAGAGGCCCGGGACAAGTAATTTACGAGCAGTACTTC.

This chain connects TRBV5-6 to TRBJ2-7; 7 bases fit TRBD1. This CDR3 spans 13 amino acids. The junction had 4 bases not matched to a gene; V was cut back by 5 bases and J by 2 bases. Germline CDR1 is SGHDT and CDR2 is YYEEEE. The CDR3 reads CASRDRTTYEQYF. The CDR3 DNA reads TGTGCCAGCAGGGACAGGACCACCTACGAGCAGTACTTC.

The rearrangement joins TRBV5-6 to TRBJ1-4; the D gene is possibly TRBD1 (6 bases). Trimming took 6 bases from V and 3 from J, leaving 21 bases between them. Germline V gene data show CDR1 as SGHDT and CDR2 as YYEEEE. The CDR3 is made up of 17 amino acids. CDR3 nucleotides: TGTGCCAGCACATCAACTCATCCGGGACAAGCTAATGAAAAACTGTTTTTT. Translation: CASTSTHPGQANEKLFF.

V is TRBV27 and J is TRBJ1-5, with D possibly matching TRBD1 (5 bases). CDR3 length: 18 amino acids. V lost 5 bases and J 4 bases, leaving 24 bases between the germline ends. Germline loops: CDR1 MNHEY, CDR2 SMNVEV (reference sequence). The CDR3 nucleotides read TGTGCCAGCAGTATCCGACAGTCGCCGACCAAGCCAAATCAGCCCCAGCATTTT. Its protein is CASSIRQSPTKPNQPQHF.

This sequence joins TRBV5-8 and TRBJ1-3; 10 nucleotides line up with TRBD1. Germline values: CDR1 SGHTS, CDR2 YDEGEE. Trimming took 4 bases from V and 4 from J; bases not matched to a gene: 5. The length of the CDR3 is 15 residues. The DNA for the CDR3 is TGTGCCAGCAGCCATCGGACAGGGGGGGGAAACACCATATATTTT. It codes for CASSHRTGGGNTIYF.

The chain employs TRBV7-9 and TRBJ2-3; D is ambiguous. The CDR3 consists of 12 residues. V lost 5 bases and J 3 bases, leaving 6 bases between the germline ends. Germline assignment: CDR1 SEHNR and CDR2 FQNEAQ (reference sequence). CDR3 in DNA: TGTGCCAGCAGCCAACTAACAGATACGCAGTATTTT. Translating it yields CASSQLTDTQYF.

This clone was seen more than once but under ten times. The chain links TRBV6-6 to TRBJ2-7, with D perhaps matching TRBD1 (6 bases). The V end lost 0 bases, the J end lost 6 bases, and 12 bases lay between the germline ends. The CDR3 runs 14 residues. Germline CDR1 reads MNHNY; CDR2 reads SVGAGI (reference sequence). The CDR3 sequence: CASSYSIGRGEQYF. The DNA for the CDR3 is TGTGCCAGCAGTTACTCGATAGGCAGGGGCGAGCAGTACTTC.

This chain connects TRBV10-3 to TRBJ2-2, with 9 positions matching TRBD1. CDR3 length: 18 amino acids. Germline V gene data show CDR1 as ENHRY and CDR2 as SYGVKD. V lost 6 bases, J lost 6 bases, and 17 bases stayed unmatched. The CDR3 nucleotides read TGTGCCATCAGCGTGACAACTACAGGGGGCAATTCGGCCGGGGAGCTGTTTTTT. Translation gives CAISVTTTGGNSAGELFF.

The rearrangement uses TRBV7-6 and TRBJ2-2, with TRBD2 as a possible D gene (5 bases). CDR1 is SGHVS, CDR2 FNYEAQ, per germline. The CDR3 is 14 amino acids. V was shortened by 3 bases and J by 2 bases, with 7 bases between the two germline ends. The CDR3 coding sequence is TGTGCCAGCAGCTTCAGCGGAAACACCGGGGAGCTGTTTTTT. Translating it yields CASSFSGNTGELFF.

The chain employs TRBV7-3 and TRBJ1-1; weak D call: TRBD1 (6 bases). CDR1 and CDR2 (germline): SGHTA, FQGTGA. Trimming took off 5 bases at V and 1 base at J, with 17 bases between the two ends. CDR3 size: 16 residues. The CDR3 is CASSPLTGTANTEAFF. CDR3 DNA: TGTGCCAGCAGCCCGTTAACAGGGACCGCGAACACTGAAGCTTTCTTT.

The V call is TRBV4-1, the J call TRBJ2-5; TRBD2 matches at 7 bases. The V and J ends lost 3 bases and 2 bases, in that order; junction bases with no gene match: 9. There are 16 residues in the CDR3. The germline V gene has CDR1 MGHRA and CDR2 YSYEKL. The CDR3 DNA sequence: TGCGCCAGCAGCCAGAGTCCGGGACTATCACAAGAGACCCAGTACTTC. Protein: CASSQSPGLSQETQYF.

This sequence joins TRBV4-2 and TRBJ1-2; no reliable D call. The CDR3 sequence is 14 residues long. Germline V gene data show CDR1 as LGHNA and CDR2 as YNFKEQ. V lost 1 base, J lost 4 bases, and 10 bases lay in between. The DNA of the CDR3 is TGTGCCAGCAGCCAAGCTGGGGAGGTCTATGGCTACACCTTC. It encodes CASSQAGEVYGYTF.

The chain combines TRBV19 with TRBJ1-1; 7 bases map to TRBD1. This CDR3 region has 13 residues. J was trimmed by 3 bases and V by 5 bases; bases with no gene match: 3. CDR1 LNHDA and CDR2 SQIVND come from the germline V gene (reference sequence). The CDR3 DNA reads TGTGCCAGTAGTGTACAGGGGTACACTGAAGCTTTCTTT. Protein product: CASSVQGYTEAFF.

The chain employs TRBV5-4 and TRBJ2-7; 7 nucleotides agree with TRBD1. Germline lookup yields CDR1 SGHNT and CDR2 YYREEE (reference sequence). The junction had 10 bases not matched to a gene; V was cut back by 3 bases and J by 7 bases. The CDR3 runs to 14 residues. The CDR3 sequence: CASSSETGWGEQYF. In nucleotides, the CDR3 is TGTGCCAGCAGCTCAGAGACAGGGTGGGGAGAGCAGTACTTC.

The chain links TRBV28 to TRBJ2-6; perhaps TRBD2 as D (7 bases). V lost 11 bases, J lost 0 bases, and 20 bases lay in between. Germline CDR1 and CDR2: MDHEN and SYDVKM. The CDR3 contains 17 residues. CDR3 in amino acids: CAGGGAQIFSGANVLTF. CDR3 in DNA: TGTGCCGGAGGGGGGGCTCAAATCTTCTCTGGGGCCAACGTCCTGACTTTC.

The V gene is TRBV7-8, the J gene TRBJ1-3, with D possibly TRBD1 on 6 matching bases. The germline V gene has CDR1 SGHVS and CDR2 FQNEAQ. The CDR3 covers 17 residues. Trimming took off 5 bases at V and 5 bases at J, with 22 bases between the two ends. The CDR3 protein is CASSPRMMGDIRNTIYF. CDR3 in DNA: TGTGCCAGCAGCCCCCGAATGATGGGGGACATTCGAAACACCATATATTTT.

As concerns this clone: Mismatch with germline at one junction end may stem from a read error. The chain couples TRBV6-5 to TRBJ2-7; 7 bases are a match to TRBD1. The CDR3 covers 13 residues. Germline CDR1 is MNHEY and CDR2 is SVGAGI. This chain's CDR3 is CASSYLGQYERYF. The DNA for the CDR3 is TGTGCCAGCAGTTACTTGGGACAGTACGAGCGGTACTTC.

This clone was picked up a small number of times. The rearrangement uses TRBV6-1 and TRBJ1-1; 9 bases fit TRBD1. Germline V CDR1 and CDR2: MNHNS, SASEGT. The CDR3 is 13 amino acids. Unmatched junction bases numbered 6, after V lost 3 bases and J lost 10 bases. CDR3 loop: CASSDEPGQGAFF. In DNA form, the CDR3 reads TGTGCCAGCAGTGACGAACCGGGACAGGGAGCTTTCTTT.

The chain carries TRBV5-1 and TRBJ1-4; maybe TRBD1 (6 bases). V gave up 4 bases and J gave up 8 bases, with 18 bases separating them. The germline gives CDR1 SGHRS, CDR2 YFSETQ. This CDR3 is built from 15 residues. As DNA, the CDR3 is TGCGCCAGCAGCCCCACACCGGGACATGAGGAAAAACTGTTTTTT. Protein: CASSPTPGHEEKLFF.

This clone appeared a single time. The chain recombines TRBV7-2 with TRBJ2-2, with a tentative D call TRBD2 (5 bases). With 5 bases removed from V and 7 bases from J, the gap between germline ends came to 11 bases. This CDR3 is 13 amino acids long. CDR1 and CDR2 (germline): SGHTA, FQGNSA. The chain's CDR3 is CASSTLALGELFF. Here the CDR3 DNA reads TGTGCCAGCAGCACTTTAGCGCTCGGGGAGCTGTTTTTT. Variable domain in full (rest from reference TRBV7-2 and TRBJ2-2): GAGVSQSPSNKVTEKGKDVELRCDPISGHTALYWYRQSLGQGLEFLIYFQGNSAPDKSGLPSDRFSAERTGGSVSTLTIQRTQQEDSAVYLCASSTLALGELFFGEGSRLTVL.

The chain employs TRBV4-3 and TRBJ2-1, with 7 bases matching TRBD1. CDR3 length: 17 amino acids. Trimming took 0 bases from V and 3 from J; bases not matched to a gene: 8. CDR1 LGHNA and CDR2 YSLEER come from the germline V gene. The CDR3 loop is CASSQDLPRDSYNEQFF. DNA for the CDR3: TGCGCCAGCAGCCAAGATTTGCCCCGGGACAGCTACAATGAGCAGTTCTTC.

The count of this clone is one. The chain combines TRBV6-5 with TRBJ2-2; weak D call: TRBD2 (5 bases). In germline, CDR1 is MNHEY, CDR2 SVGAGI. With 8 bases removed from V and 5 bases from J, the gap between germline ends came to 18 bases. The CDR3 has 15 amino acids. DNA of the CDR3: TGTGCCAGCGGACGGGTAACTCGGAGGACCGGGGAGCTGTTTTTT. It yields the protein CASGRVTRRTGELFF.

The chain is built from TRBV9 and TRBJ2-6; tentative D call: TRBD2 (5 bases). CDR1 is SGDLS, CDR2 YYNGEE, per germline. Trimming left V 0 bases short and J 1 base short, with 14 bases between. The CDR3 is made up of 18 amino acids. CDR3 nucleotide sequence: TGTGCCAGCAGCGTAGGAACCAGCGGAGGTTCTGGGGCCAACGTCCTGACTTTC. Translation gives CASSVGTSGGSGANVLTF.

This clone was found once. V is TRBV7-3 and J is TRBJ2-1, with 9 bases lining up with TRBD2. V trimming: 4 bases; J trimming: 8 bases; junction bases outside the gene matches: 9. Germline lookup yields CDR1 SGHTA and CDR2 FQGTGA. The CDR3 loop spans 15 amino acids. For the CDR3, the DNA is TGTGCCAGCAGCTCGGCGGGAGGGTATTGGGATGAGCAGTTCTTC. It encodes CASSSAGGYWDEQFF. The variable domain in full, with the rest retrieved from reference TRBV7-3 and TRBJ2-1, is GAGVSQTPSNKVTEKGKYVELRCDPISGHTALYWYRQSLGQGPEFLIYFQGTGAADDSGLPNDRFFAVRPEGSVSTLKIQRTERGDSAVYLCASSSAGGYWDEQFFGPGTRLTVL.

This sequence joins TRBV4-1 and TRBJ1-5, with TRBD1 matching 9 bases. The CDR3 spans 21 residues. Trimming took 1 base from V and 0 from J; bases not matched to a gene: 16. The V gene's germline CDR1 is MGHRA and CDR2 YSYEKL. Written as DNA, the CDR3 is TGCGCCAGCAGCCAAGCCTTTCCGGGACAGGGTAAGGGCTTTAGCAATCAGCCCCAGCATTTT. Translated: CASSQAFPGQGKGFSNQPQHF.

This sequence joins TRBV15 and TRBJ1-1, with D tentatively TRBD1 (6 bases). Trimming removed 6 bases from V and 2 bases from J, with 10 bases in between. Germline V gene data show CDR1 as LNHNV and CDR2 as YYDKDF (reference sequence). The CDR3 totals 13 residues. The CDR3 region is CATRVGQNTEAFF. The CDR3, as DNA: TGTGCCACCAGGGTGGGACAAAACACTGAAGCTTTCTTT. Looking up the rest from reference TRBV15 and TRBJ1-1 gives the full variable domain: DAMVIQNPRYQVTQFGKPVTLSCSQTLNHNVMYWYQQKSSQAPKLLFHYYDKDFNNEADTPDNFQSRRPNTSFCFLDIRSPGLGDTAMYLCATRVGQNTEAFFGQGTRLTVV.